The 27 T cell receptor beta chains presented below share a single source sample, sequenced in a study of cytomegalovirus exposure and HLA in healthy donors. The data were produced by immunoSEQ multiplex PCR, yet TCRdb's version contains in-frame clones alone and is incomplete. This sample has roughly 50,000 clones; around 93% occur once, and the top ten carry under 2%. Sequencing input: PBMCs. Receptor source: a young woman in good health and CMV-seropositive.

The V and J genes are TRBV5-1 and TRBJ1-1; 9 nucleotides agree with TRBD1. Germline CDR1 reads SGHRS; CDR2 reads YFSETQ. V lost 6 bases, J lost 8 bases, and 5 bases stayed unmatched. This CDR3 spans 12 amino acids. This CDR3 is CASKTGGREAFF. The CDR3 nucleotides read TGCGCCAGCAAAACAGGGGGCCGGGAAGCTTTCTTT.

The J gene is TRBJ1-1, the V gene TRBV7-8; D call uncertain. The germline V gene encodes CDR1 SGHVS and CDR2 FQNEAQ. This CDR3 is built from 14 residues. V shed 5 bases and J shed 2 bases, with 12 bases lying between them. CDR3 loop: CASSAVVDNTEAFF. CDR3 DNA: TGTGCCAGCAGCGCGGTGGTTGATAACACTGAAGCTTTCTTT.

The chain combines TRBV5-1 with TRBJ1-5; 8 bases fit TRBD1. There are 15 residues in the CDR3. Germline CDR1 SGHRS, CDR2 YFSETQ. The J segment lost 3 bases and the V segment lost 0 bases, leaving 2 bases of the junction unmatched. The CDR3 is CASSLGTGNNQPQHF. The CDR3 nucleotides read TGCGCCAGCAGCTTGGGGACAGGGAACAATCAGCCCCAGCATTTT.

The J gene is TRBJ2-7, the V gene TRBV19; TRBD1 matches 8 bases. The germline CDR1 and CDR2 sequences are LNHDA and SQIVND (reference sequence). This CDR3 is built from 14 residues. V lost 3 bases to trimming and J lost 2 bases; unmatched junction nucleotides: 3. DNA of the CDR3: TGTGCCAGTAGTATCGACAGGGGACCCTACGAGCAGTACTTC. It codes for CASSIDRGPYEQYF.

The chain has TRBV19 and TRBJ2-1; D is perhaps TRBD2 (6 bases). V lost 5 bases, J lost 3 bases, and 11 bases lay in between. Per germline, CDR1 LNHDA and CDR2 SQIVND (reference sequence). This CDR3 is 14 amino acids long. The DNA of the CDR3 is TGTGCCAGTAGTTGGGGACTGGGCTACAATGAGCAGTTCTTC. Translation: CASSWGLGYNEQFF.

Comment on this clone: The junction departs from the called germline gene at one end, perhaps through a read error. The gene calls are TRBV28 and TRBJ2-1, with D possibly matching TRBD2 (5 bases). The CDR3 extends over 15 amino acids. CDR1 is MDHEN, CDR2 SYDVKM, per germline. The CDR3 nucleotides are TGTGCAAGCACCCCTCATTCCGGGAAATACAATGAGCAGTTCTTC. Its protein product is CASTPHSGKYNEQFF.

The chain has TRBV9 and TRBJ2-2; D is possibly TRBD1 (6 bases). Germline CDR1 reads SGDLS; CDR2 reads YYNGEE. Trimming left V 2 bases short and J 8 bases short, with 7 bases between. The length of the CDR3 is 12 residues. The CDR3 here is CASSVTGGELFF. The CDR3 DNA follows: TGTGCCAGCAGCGTGACAGGAGGGGAGCTGTTTTTT.

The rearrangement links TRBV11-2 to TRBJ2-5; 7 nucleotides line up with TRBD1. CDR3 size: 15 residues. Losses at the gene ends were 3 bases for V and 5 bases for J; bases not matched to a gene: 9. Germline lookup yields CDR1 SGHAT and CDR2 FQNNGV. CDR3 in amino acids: CASSFLDRAGETQYF. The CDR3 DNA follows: TGTGCCAGCAGCTTCCTAGACAGGGCTGGCGAGACCCAGTACTTC.

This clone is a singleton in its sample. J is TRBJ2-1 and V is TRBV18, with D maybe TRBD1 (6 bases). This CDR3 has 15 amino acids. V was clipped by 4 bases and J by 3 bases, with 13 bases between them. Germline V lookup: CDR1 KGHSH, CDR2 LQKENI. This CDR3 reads CASSLSGTLYNEQFF. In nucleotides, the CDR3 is TGTGCCAGCTCACTATCCGGGACACTCTACAATGAGCAGTTCTTC.

The DNA for the CDR3 is TGTGCCAGCAGCCAAGCTCATCAGGGTAATGAAAAACTGTTTTTT. It encodes CASSQAHQGNEKLFF. V gene TRBV14 combines with J gene TRBJ1-4, with a weak D call TRBD1 (5 bases). The germline V gene has CDR1 SGHDN and CDR2 FVKESK. The CDR3 extends over 15 amino acids. The V end lost 1 base, the J end lost 4 bases, and 10 bases lay between the germline ends. Based on the CDR3 plus reference TRBV14 and TRBJ1-4, the full variable domain is EAGVTQFPSHSVIEKGQTVTLRCDPISGHDNLYWYRRVMGKEIKFLLHFVKESKQDESGMPNNRFLAERTGGTYSTLKVQPAELEDSGVYFCASSQAHQGNEKLFFGSGTQLSVL.

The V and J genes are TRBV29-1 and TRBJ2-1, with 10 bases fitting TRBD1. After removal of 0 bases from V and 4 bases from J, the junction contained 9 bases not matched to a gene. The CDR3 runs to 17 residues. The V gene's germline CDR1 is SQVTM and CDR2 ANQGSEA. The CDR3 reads CSVEDPGQGSWYNEQFF. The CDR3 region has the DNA TGCAGCGTTGAAGATCCGGGACAGGGGAGCTGGTACAATGAGCAGTTCTTC.

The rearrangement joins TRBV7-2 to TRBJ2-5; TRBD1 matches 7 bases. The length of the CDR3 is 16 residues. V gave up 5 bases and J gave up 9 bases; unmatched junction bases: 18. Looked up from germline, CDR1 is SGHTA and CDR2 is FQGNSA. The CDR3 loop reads CASSPPGTVLGRPQYF. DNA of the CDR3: TGTGCCAGCAGCCCTCCGGGGACAGTTTTGGGGAGACCCCAGTACTTC.

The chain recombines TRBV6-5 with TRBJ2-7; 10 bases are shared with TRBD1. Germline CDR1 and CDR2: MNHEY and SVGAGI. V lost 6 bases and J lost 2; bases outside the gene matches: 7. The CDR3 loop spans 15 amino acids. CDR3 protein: CASRPDRGSAYEQYF. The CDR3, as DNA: TGTGCCAGCAGACCGGACAGGGGGTCCGCCTACGAGCAGTACTTC.

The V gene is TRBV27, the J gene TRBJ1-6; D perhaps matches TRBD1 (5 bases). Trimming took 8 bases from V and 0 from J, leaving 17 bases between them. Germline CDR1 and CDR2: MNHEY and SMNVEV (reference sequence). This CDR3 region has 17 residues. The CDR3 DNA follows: TGTGCCAGCCCCAACCCTACAAGGGGCTCCTATAATTCACCCCTCCACTTT. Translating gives CASPNPTRGSYNSPLHF.

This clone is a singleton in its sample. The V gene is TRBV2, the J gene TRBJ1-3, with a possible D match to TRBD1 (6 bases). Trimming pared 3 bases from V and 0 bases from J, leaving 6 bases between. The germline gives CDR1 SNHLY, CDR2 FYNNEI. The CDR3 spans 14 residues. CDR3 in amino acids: CASSDRGSGNTIYF. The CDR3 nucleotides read TGTGCCAGCAGTGACAGGGGCTCTGGAAACACCATATATTTT. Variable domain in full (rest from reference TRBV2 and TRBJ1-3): EPEVTQTPSHQVTQMGQEVILRCVPISNHLYFYWYRQILGQKVEFLVSFYNNEISEKSEIFDDQFSVERPDGSNFTLKIRSTKLEDSAMYFCASSDRGSGNTIYFGEGSWLTVV.

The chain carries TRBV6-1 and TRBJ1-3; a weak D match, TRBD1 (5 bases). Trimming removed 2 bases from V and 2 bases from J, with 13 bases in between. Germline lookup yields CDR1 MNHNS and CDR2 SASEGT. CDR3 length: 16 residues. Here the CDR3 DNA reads TGTGCCAGCAGTGAACGGGGGACGGCACCTGGAAACACCATATATTTT. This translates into CASSERGTAPGNTIYF.

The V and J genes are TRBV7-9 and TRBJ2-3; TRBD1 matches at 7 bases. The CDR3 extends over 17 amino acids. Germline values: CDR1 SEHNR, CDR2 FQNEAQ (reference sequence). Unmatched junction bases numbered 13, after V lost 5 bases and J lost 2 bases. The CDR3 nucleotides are TGTGCCAGCAGCCCCCGCCAACAGGGGCTCTACACAGATACGCAGTATTTT. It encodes CASSPRQQGLYTDTQYF.

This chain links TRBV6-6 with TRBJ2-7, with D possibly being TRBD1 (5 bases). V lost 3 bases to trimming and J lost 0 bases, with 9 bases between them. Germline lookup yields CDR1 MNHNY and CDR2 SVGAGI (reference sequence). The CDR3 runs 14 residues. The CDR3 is CASSYGAYSYEQYF. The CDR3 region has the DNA TGTGCCAGCAGTTATGGGGCCTACTCCTACGAGCAGTACTTC.

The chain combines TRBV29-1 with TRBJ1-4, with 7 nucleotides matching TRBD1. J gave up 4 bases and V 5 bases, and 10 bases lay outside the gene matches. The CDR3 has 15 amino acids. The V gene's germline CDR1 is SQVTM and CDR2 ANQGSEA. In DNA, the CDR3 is TGCAGCGTTTTATGGACAGGAACCATTAATGAAAAACTGTTTTTT. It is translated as CSVLWTGTINEKLFF.

CDR3: CASSTAFGVNNSPLHF. CDR3 in DNA: TGTGCCAGCAGTACCGCATTCGGGGTGAATAATTCACCCCTCCACTTT. The chain has TRBV7-2 and TRBJ1-6; no definite D call. Germline V CDR1 and CDR2: SGHTA, FQGNSA. This CDR3 is built from 16 residues. V dropped 6 bases and J dropped 5 bases, with 17 bases sitting between them.

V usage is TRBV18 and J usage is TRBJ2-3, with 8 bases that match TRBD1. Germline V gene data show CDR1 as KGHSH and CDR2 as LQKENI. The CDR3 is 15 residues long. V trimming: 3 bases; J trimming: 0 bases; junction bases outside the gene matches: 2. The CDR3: CASSPDRASTDTQYF. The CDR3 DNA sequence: TGTGCCAGCTCACCGGACAGGGCGAGCACAGATACGCAGTATTTT.

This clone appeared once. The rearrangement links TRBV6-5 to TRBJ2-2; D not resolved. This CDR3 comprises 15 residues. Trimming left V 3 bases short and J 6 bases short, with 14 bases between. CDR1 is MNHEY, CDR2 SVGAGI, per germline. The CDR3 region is CASSYFQSHSGELFF. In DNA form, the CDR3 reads TGTGCCAGCAGTTATTTCCAGTCCCATTCCGGGGAGCTGTTTTTT.

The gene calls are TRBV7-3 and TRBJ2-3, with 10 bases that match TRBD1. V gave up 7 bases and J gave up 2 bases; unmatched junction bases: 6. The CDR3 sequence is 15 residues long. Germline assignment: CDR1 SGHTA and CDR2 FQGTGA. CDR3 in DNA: TGTGCCAGCAACCCGACAGGGGGCCCCACAGATACGCAGTATTTT. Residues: CASNPTGGPTDTQYF.

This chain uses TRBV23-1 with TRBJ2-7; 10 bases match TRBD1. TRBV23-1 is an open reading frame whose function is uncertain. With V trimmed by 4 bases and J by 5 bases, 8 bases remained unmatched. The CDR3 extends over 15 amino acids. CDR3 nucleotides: TGCGCCAGCAGTCCTACCGGGACAGGGGACCACGAGCAGTACTTC. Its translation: CASSPTGTGDHEQYF.

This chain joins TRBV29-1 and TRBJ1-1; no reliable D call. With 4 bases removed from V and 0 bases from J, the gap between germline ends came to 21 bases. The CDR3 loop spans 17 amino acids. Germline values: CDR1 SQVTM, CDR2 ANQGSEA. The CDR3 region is CSVVVPGEIFMNTEAFF. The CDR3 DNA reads TGCAGCGTTGTGGTCCCAGGCGAAATTTTCATGAACACTGAAGCTTTCTTT.

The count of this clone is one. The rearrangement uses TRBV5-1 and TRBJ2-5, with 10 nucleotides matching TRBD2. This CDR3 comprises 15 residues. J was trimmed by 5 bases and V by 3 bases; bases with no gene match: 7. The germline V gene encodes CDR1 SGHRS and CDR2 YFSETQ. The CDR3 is CASSSSGGRRETQYF. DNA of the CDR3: TGCGCCAGCAGCTCTAGCGGGGGTCGACGCGAGACCCAGTACTTC.

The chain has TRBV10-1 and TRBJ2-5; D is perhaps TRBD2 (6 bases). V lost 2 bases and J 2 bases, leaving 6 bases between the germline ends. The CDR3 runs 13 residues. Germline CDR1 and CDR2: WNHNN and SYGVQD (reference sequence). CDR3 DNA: TGCGCCAGCAGTGAGGGGACTCAAGAGACCCAGTACTTC. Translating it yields CASSEGTQETQYF.